A selection of T cell receptor beta chains follows, all from one sample in a study of shared clonotypes between healthy human individuals. Here immunoSEQ multiplex PCR was the method, and the copy in TCRdb shows in-frame clones only, minus some. This sample has 2 million to 2.5 million clones; approximately 94% occur once, and the top ten carry about 1.1%. Sequenced: naive CD8+ T cells sorted from blood. The receptors come from a man aged 18-30 years in good health. Both conserved end residues are part of each CDR3. The D gene is left open where the match is weak. Size is omitted from some rows. Given values are once, few, many or a class for expanded clones.

J gene: TRBJ2-1
V gene: TRBV7-3
clone size: .
D gene: TRBD2
CDR3 DNA: TGTGCCAGCAGTCCCCACCTGACTAGCGGGGGAAATGAGCAGTTCTTC
CDR3 protein: CASSPHLTSGGNEQFF

J gene: TRBJ1-2
V gene: TRBV7-9
clone size: .
D gene: TRBD1
CDR3 DNA: TGTGCCAGCAGCCAAGGGACAGGGGCATTGGATGGCTACACCTTC
CDR3 protein: CASSQGTGALDGYTF

J gene: TRBJ1-1
V gene: TRBV5-1
clone size: .
D gene: .
CDR3 DNA: TGCGCCAGCAGCTTGAATAACCTTATCCCAGGTCGGCTCACTGAAGCTTTCTTT
CDR3 protein: CASSLNNLIPGRLTEAFF

J gene: TRBJ2-7
V gene: TRBV7-9
clone size: .
D gene: TRBD1
CDR3 DNA: TGTGCCAGCAGCTTAGTCGGACAGGGGGCTAACGAGCAGTACTTC
CDR3 protein: CASSLVGQGANEQYF

J gene: TRBJ1-4
V gene: TRBV7-9
clone size: .
D gene: .
CDR3 DNA: TGTGCCAGCAGCCCGTCCGGGGGCACTAATGAAAAACTGTTTTTT
CDR3 protein: CASSPSGGTNEKLFF

J gene: TRBJ1-5
V gene: TRBV30
clone size: .
D gene: TRBD1
CDR3 DNA: TGTGCCTGGAGTGTGGGTGCAGGGGGCGGTCAGCCCCAGCATTTT
CDR3 protein: CAWSVGAGGGQPQHF

J gene: TRBJ1-1
V gene: TRBV29-1
clone size: .
D gene: .
CDR3 DNA: TGCAGCGTTTTACCAAACACTGAAGCTTTCTTT
CDR3 protein: CSVLPNTEAFF

J gene: TRBJ1-2
V gene: TRBV28
clone size: .
D gene: TRBD1
CDR3 DNA: TGTGCCAGCACTTGGGACAGGGGGAACTATGGCTACACCTTC
CDR3 protein: CASTWDRGNYGYTF

J gene: TRBJ2-2
V gene: TRBV27
clone size: .
D gene: TRBD2
CDR3 DNA: TGTGCCAGCAGTTTATTCCCCACTAGCGGGGGGGCTGGTCTTAGCACACTCACCGGGGAGCTGTTTTTT
CDR3 protein: CASSLFPTSGGAGLSTLTGELFF

J gene: TRBJ2-7
V gene: TRBV27
clone size: .
D gene: .
CDR3 DNA: TGTGCCAGCAGTTTACTGGGTTACTCCTACGAGCAGTACTTC
CDR3 protein: CASSLLGYSYEQYF

J gene: TRBJ1-1
V gene: TRBV2
clone size: .
D gene: TRBD1
CDR3 DNA: TGTGCCAGCCCCCGGGACAGGGGCCTGAACACTGAAGCTTTCTTT
CDR3 protein: CASPRDRGLNTEAFF

J gene: TRBJ2-7
V gene: TRBV28
clone size: .
D gene: TRBD1
CDR3 DNA: TGTGCCAGCAGTGGCTGGACAGGGGGCTCCTACGAGCAGTACTTC
CDR3 protein: CASSGWTGGSYEQYF

J gene: TRBJ1-2
V gene: TRBV30
clone size: once
D gene: .
CDR3 DNA: TGTGCCTGGCAGGGAAATGGCTACACCTTC
CDR3 protein: CAWQGNGYTF

J gene: TRBJ1-4
V gene: TRBV7-9
clone size: .
D gene: .
CDR3 DNA: TGTGCCAGCAGCCCCGCCGAGGCTAATGAAAAACTGTTTTTT
CDR3 protein: CASSPAEANEKLFF

J gene: TRBJ1-2
V gene: TRBV5-1
clone size: few
D gene: .
CDR3 DNA: TGCGCCAGCAGCTTGGGGACGGGCTATGGCTACACCTTC
CDR3 protein: CASSLGTGYGYTF

J gene: TRBJ2-5
V gene: TRBV5-4
clone size: .
D gene: .
CDR3 DNA: TGTGCCAGCAGCTTGGCTGGGGGCCAAGAGACCCAGTACTTC
CDR3 protein: CASSLAGGQETQYF

J gene: TRBJ1-2
V gene: TRBV15
clone size: .
D gene: .
CDR3 DNA: TGTGCCACCAGCAGGCTGGGCTCGGGCTATGGCTACACCTTC
CDR3 protein: CATSRLGSGYGYTF

J gene: TRBJ2-5
V gene: TRBV4-3
clone size: .
D gene: .
CDR3 DNA: TGCGCCAGCAGCCAGGACCTGGGGCAGGAGACCCAGTACTTC
CDR3 protein: CASSQDLGQETQYF